This T cell receptor (beta chain) comes out of a study of regulatory T cells in long-lasting Graves disease. This clonotype has ten or more counts. Trimming removed 3 bases at V and 7 bases at J, with 16 bases between. The length of the CDR3 is 16 residues. Germline CDR1 reads KGHSH; CDR2 reads LQKENI. Investigators prepared the TCR beta libraries by applying iRepertoire HTBI primers and Arm-PCR of CDR3 regions. TCRdb analysed the multiplex PCR reads with MiXCR anew, one entry per CDR3 protein. This sample has roughly 530,000 distinct CDR3 sequences, with roughly 16% found just once. The time point is: newly diagnosed GD, antithyroid drugs for less than 3 months. After RNA was extracted from PBMCs, the TCR library was made from it. The sample was also linked to a second study, of T cells in Graves' hyperthyroidism and ophthalmopathy.

The rearrangement uses TRBV18 and TRBJ1-6; D might be TRBD1 (5 bases). Sequences were derived from peripheral blood mononuclear cells (PBMCs), sampled at new diagnosis, from a patient treated with antithyroid drugs. This sequence was found in a woman between 40 and 65 years old with Graves disease. This chain's CDR3 is CASSPQQGVRNSPLHF. CDR3 sequence (DNA): TGTGCCAGCTCACCCCAGCAGGGTGTGCGCAATTCACCCCTCCACTTT.